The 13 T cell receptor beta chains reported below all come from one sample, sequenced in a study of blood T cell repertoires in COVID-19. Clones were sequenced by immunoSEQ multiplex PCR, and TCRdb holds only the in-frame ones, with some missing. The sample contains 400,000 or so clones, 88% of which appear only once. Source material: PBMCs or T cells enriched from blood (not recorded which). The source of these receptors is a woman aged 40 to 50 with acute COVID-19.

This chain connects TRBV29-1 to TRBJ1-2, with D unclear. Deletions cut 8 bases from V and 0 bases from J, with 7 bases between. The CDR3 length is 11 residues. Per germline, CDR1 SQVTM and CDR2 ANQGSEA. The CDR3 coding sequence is TGCAGCATGGAGACTAACTATGGCTACACCTTC. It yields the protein CSMETNYGYTF.

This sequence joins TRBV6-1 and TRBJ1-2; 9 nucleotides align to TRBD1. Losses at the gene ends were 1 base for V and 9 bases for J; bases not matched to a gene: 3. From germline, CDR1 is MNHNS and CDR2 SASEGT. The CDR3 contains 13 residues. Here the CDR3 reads CASSEVGQGSYTF. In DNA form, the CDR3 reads TGTGCCAGCAGTGAAGTGGGACAGGGAAGCTACACCTTC.

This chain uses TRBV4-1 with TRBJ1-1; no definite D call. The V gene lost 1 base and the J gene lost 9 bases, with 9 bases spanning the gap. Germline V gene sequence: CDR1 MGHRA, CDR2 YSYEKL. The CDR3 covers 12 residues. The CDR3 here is CASSQVGVKAFF. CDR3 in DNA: TGCGCCAGCAGCCAAGTAGGAGTGAAAGCTTTCTTT.

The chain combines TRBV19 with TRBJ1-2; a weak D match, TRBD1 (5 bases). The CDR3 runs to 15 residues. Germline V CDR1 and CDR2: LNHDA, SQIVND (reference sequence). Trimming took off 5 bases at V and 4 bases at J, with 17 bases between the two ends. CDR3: CASSSLDRTTYGYTF. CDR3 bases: TGTGCCAGTAGTTCCCTAGACAGAACAACCTATGGCTACACCTTC.

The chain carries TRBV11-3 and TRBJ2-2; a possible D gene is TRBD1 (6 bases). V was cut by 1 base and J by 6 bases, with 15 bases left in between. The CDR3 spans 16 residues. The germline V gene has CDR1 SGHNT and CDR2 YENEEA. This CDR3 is CASSLGQGTIPGELFF. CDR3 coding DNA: TGTGCCAGCAGCTTAGGGCAGGGGACAATCCCCGGGGAGCTGTTTTTT.

This chain's CDR3 is CASRPSGGPILQETQYF. CDR3 nucleotide sequence: TGTGCCAGCAGGCCGAGCGGGGGGCCTATATTACAAGAGACCCAGTACTTC. J is TRBJ2-5 and V is TRBV11-2; 9 bases align to TRBD2. There are 17 residues in the CDR3. Germline V CDR1 and CDR2: SGHAT, FQNNGV. The trim removed 6 bases at V and 2 bases at J, leaving 13 bases unmatched. Full variable domain (missing parts from reference TRBV11-2 and TRBJ2-5): EAGVAQSPRYKIIEKRQSVAFWCNPISGHATLYWYQQILGQGPKLLIQFQNNGVVDDSQLPKDRFSAERLKGVDSTLKIQPAKLEDSAVYLCASRPSGGPILQETQYFGPGTRLLVL.

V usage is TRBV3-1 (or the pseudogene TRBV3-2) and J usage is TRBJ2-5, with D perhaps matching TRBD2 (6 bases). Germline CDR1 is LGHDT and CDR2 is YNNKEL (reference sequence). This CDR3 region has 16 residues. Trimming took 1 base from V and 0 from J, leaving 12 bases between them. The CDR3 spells CASSQAGRGNQETQYF. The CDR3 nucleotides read TGTGCCAGCAGCCAAGCGGGGCGGGGCAACCAAGAGACCCAGTACTTC.

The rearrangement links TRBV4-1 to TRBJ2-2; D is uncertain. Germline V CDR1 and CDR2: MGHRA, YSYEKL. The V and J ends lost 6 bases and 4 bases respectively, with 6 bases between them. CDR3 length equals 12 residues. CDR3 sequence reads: CASSPSTGELFF. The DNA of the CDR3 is TGCGCCAGCAGTCCGAGCACCGGGGAGCTGTTTTTT.

For the CDR3, the DNA is TGTGCCAGCAGTTTATCTCGTTATACTGAAGCTTTCTTT. It is translated as CASSLSRYTEAFF. The chain recombines TRBV27 with TRBJ1-1, with unresolved D. V dropped 0 bases and J dropped 5 bases, with 7 bases sitting between them. The CDR3 spans 13 residues. Germline lookup yields CDR1 MNHEY and CDR2 SMNVEV (reference sequence).

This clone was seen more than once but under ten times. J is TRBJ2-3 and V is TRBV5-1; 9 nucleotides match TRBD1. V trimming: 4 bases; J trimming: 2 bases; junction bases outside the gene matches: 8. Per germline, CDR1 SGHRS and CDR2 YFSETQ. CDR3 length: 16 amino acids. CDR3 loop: CASSTGQGPPTDTQYF. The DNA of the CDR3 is TGCGCCAGCAGCACGGGACAGGGACCCCCCACAGATACGCAGTATTTT.

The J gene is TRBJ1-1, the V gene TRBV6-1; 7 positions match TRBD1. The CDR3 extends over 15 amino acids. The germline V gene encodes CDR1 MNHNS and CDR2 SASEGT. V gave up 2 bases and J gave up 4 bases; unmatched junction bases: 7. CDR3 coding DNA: TGTGCCAGCAGTGAAAACAGGGGCAAGGCCACTGAAGCTTTCTTT. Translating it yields CASSENRGKATEAFF.

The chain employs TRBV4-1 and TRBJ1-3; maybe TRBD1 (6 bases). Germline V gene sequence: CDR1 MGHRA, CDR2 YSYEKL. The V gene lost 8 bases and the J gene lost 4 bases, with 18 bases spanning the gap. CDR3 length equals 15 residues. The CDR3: CASRDMAIPGNTIYF. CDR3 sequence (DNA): TGCGCCAGCCGGGACATGGCAATCCCCGGAAACACCATATATTTT.

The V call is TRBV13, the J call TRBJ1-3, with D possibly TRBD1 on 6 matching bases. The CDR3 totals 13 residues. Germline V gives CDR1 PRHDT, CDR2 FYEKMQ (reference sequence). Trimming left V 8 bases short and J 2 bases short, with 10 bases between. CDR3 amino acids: CASCEGAGNTIYF. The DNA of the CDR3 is TGTGCCAGCTGCGAGGGGGCTGGAAACACCATATATTTT. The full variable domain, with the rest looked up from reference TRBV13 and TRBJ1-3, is AAGVIQSPRHLIKEKRETATLKCYPIPRHDTVYWYQQGPGQDPQFLISFYEKMQSDKGSIPDRFSAQQFSDYHSELNMSSLELGDSALYFCASCEGAGNTIYFGEGSWLTVV.